One and the same sample provided the 29 T cell receptor beta chains below, sequenced in a study of blood T cell repertoires in COVID-19. Here immunoSEQ multiplex PCR was the method, and the copy in TCRdb shows in-frame clones only, minus some. The top ten clones hold 4.3% of a sample with about 480,000 clones, around 88% of them seen once. The sequenced sample consisted of peripheral blood. These receptors all come from a woman younger than 45 with acute or convalescent COVID-19.

V and J are TRBV28 and TRBJ2-4, with a weak D call TRBD1 (5 bases). The V gene's germline CDR1 is MDHEN and CDR2 SYDVKM. CDR3 length: 16 residues. Trimming took 3 bases from V and 4 from J, leaving 16 bases between them. The CDR3 here is CASSLSLRGEKNIQYF. The CDR3 DNA sequence: TGTGCCAGCAGTTTGTCCTTAAGGGGTGAAAAAAACATTCAGTACTTC.

The chain recombines TRBV28 with TRBJ2-2, with a tentative D call TRBD2 (6 bases). The CDR3 contains 15 residues. V lost 6 bases and J lost 4, with 15 bases in between. Per germline, CDR1 MDHEN and CDR2 SYDVKM. The DNA for the CDR3 is TGTGCCAGCAGCCTGGAGAGGGAGGTCACCGGGGAGCTGTTTTTT. Translating gives CASSLEREVTGELFF.

This chain uses TRBV5-6 with TRBJ1-3; tentative D call: TRBD1 (6 bases). Germline V gene sequence: CDR1 SGHDT, CDR2 YYEEEE. Trimming stripped 4 bases from V and 0 bases from J, with 11 bases between. This CDR3 spans 15 amino acids. The CDR3 reads CASSQDSFSGNTIYF. The CDR3 region has the DNA TGTGCCAGCAGCCAGGACAGCTTCTCTGGAAACACCATATATTTT.

This clone was recorded only once. The chain has TRBV19 and TRBJ2-1, with a tentative D call TRBD2 (5 bases). Between the trimmed V and J ends, which lost 4 bases and 2 bases, there was a span of 12 bases. The V gene's germline CDR1 is LNHDA and CDR2 SQIVND (reference sequence). The CDR3 has 15 amino acids. The CDR3 reads CASSKSGPTYNEQFF. The CDR3 nucleotides read TGTGCCAGTAGTAAAAGCGGACCAACCTACAATGAGCAGTTCTTC.

The chain combines TRBV2 with TRBJ2-5, with D possibly matching TRBD1 (6 bases). Trimming cost V 7 bases and J 1 base, with 13 bases left between them. This CDR3 comprises 14 residues. The germline V gene has CDR1 SNHLY and CDR2 FYNNEI. The CDR3 is CASKDRTAQETQYF. As DNA, the CDR3 is TGTGCCAGCAAGGACCGGACAGCCCAAGAGACCCAGTACTTC.

This chain connects TRBV6-1 to TRBJ2-5, with D maybe TRBD2 (6 bases). This CDR3 has 16 residues. V lost 3 bases and J 1 base, leaving 15 bases between the germline ends. Germline V gene data show CDR1 as MNHNS and CDR2 as SASEGT. The CDR3 bases are TGTGCCAGCAGTGACCTTCCTCTGGGACTCCAAGAGACCCAGTACTTC. It is translated as CASSDLPLGLQETQYF.

This clone was picked up a small number of times. CDR3 bases: TGCGCCAGCAGCTTGGAAGCGGTAAACACTGAAGCTTTCTTT. Protein product: CASSLEAVNTEAFF. This chain connects TRBV5-1 to TRBJ1-1; no reliable D call. The CDR3 is 14 amino acids. V lost 0 bases and J lost 2, with 8 bases in between. Germline values: CDR1 SGHRS, CDR2 YFSETQ.

This clone has just a few counts. The chain uses TRBV25-1 and TRBJ1-2; 7 bases map to TRBD1. The CDR3 loop spans 16 amino acids. Germline V gene data show CDR1 as MGHDK and CDR2 as SYGVNS. V lost 6 bases to trimming and J lost 6 bases; unmatched junction nucleotides: 16. CDR3 sequence: CASSDLTETGWDGYTF. The CDR3, as DNA: TGTGCCAGCAGCGATCTAACCGAGACAGGGTGGGATGGCTACACCTTC.

This sequence joins TRBV6-5 and TRBJ1-2, with D maybe TRBD1 (5 bases). CDR1 MNHEY and CDR2 SVGAGI come from the germline V gene. The V end lost 7 bases, the J end lost 4 bases, and 13 bases lay between the germline ends. This CDR3 spans 13 amino acids. CDR3 sequence reads: CASTSRGTYGYTF. CDR3 DNA sequence: TGTGCCAGCACGTCGCGGGGGACCTATGGCTACACCTTC.

The genes are TRBV7-9 and TRBJ2-5; TRBD2 matches at 7 bases. With V trimmed by 9 bases and J by 5 bases, 6 bases remained unmatched. Germline V gives CDR1 SEHNR, CDR2 FQNEAQ (reference sequence). This CDR3 contains 12 residues. The CDR3 DNA is TGTGCCAGTGGCGGGGGATGGGAGACCCAGTACTTC. Translation: CASGGGWETQYF.

The chain links TRBV24-1 to TRBJ2-1, with TRBD2 as a possible D gene (6 bases). Germline V gene sequence: CDR1 KGHDR, CDR2 SFDVKD. The ends were cut back, 4 bases at V and 0 bases at J, with 12 bases in the middle. The CDR3 sequence is 16 residues long. CDR3: CATSEPQGGSYNEQFF. CDR3 DNA sequence: TGTGCCACCAGTGAGCCTCAGGGAGGCTCCTACAATGAGCAGTTCTTC.

V gene TRBV4-1 combines with J gene TRBJ2-3; 7 bases are shared with TRBD2. This CDR3 spans 16 amino acids. J was trimmed by 5 bases and V by 4 bases; bases with no gene match: 12. Germline lookup yields CDR1 MGHRA and CDR2 YSYEKL. The CDR3, as DNA: TGCGCCAGCAGCCTCCGGGACGGTATAGCGGGAGATACGCAGTATTTT. As protein: CASSLRDGIAGDTQYF.

The rearrangement links TRBV13 to TRBJ1-1; weak D call: TRBD1 (5 bases). In germline, CDR1 is PRHDT, CDR2 FYEKMQ (reference sequence). There are 14 residues in the CDR3. V was pared by 5 bases and J by 1 base, with 11 bases between. This CDR3 is CASSPRATNTEAFF. In DNA, the CDR3 is TGTGCCAGCAGCCCCAGGGCTACGAACACTGAAGCTTTCTTT.

The rearrangement links TRBV27 to TRBJ2-6; TRBD1 aligns across 8 bases. V shed 6 bases and J 2 bases; nucleotides not matched to a gene: 3. The germline V gene has CDR1 MNHEY and CDR2 SMNVEV (reference sequence). The CDR3 is made up of 15 amino acids. The CDR3 DNA follows: TGTGCCAGCAGGCGGACAGGGACTGGGGCCAACGTCCTGACTTTC. It codes for CASRRTGTGANVLTF. The full variable domain, in which reference TRBV27 and TRBJ2-6 provide the parts outside the CDR3, is EAQVTQNPRYLITVTGKKLTVTCSQNMNHEYMSWYRQDPGLGLRQIYYSMNVEVTDKGDVPEGYKVSRKEKRNFPLILESPSPNQTSLYFCASRRTGTGANVLTFGAGSRLTVL.

The chain employs TRBV5-4 and TRBJ2-3; a possible D gene is TRBD1 (6 bases). V shed 3 bases and J shed 4 bases, with 12 bases lying between them. The CDR3 length is 14 residues. Germline V gene data show CDR1 as SGHNT and CDR2 as YYREEE (reference sequence). CDR3 coding DNA: TGTGCCAGCAGCTCCGCCAGGGGTCCAGATACGCAGTATTTT. The encoded protein is CASSSARGPDTQYF.

This clone has just one count. The rearrangement joins TRBV5-4 to TRBJ2-1; 10 bases are shared with TRBD1. Losses at the gene ends were 5 bases for V and 5 bases for J; bases not matched to a gene: 16. The CDR3 has 18 amino acids. The V gene's germline CDR1 is SGHNT and CDR2 YYREEE (reference sequence). CDR3 protein: CASRSTGTGVAFDNEQFF. DNA for the CDR3: TGTGCCAGCAGATCCACCGGGACAGGGGTTGCCTTCGACAATGAGCAGTTCTTC.

V gene TRBV19 combines with J gene TRBJ1-4; 7 positions agree with TRBD1. This CDR3 region has 17 residues. V was clipped by 6 bases and J by 5 bases; unmatched bases: 15. Germline V gene lookup returns CDR1 LNHDA and CDR2 SQIVND (reference sequence). This CDR3 reads CASSLNRGYSPNEKLFF. CDR3 bases: TGTGCCAGTAGCTTGAACAGGGGCTATTCCCCCAATGAAAAACTGTTTTTT.

This chain links TRBV11-2 with TRBJ2-7; D may be TRBD1 (7 bases). CDR1 and CDR2 (germline): SGHAT, FQNNGV. Trimming stripped 8 bases from V and 0 bases from J, with 26 bases between. The CDR3 contains 18 residues. This CDR3 is CASRGTVSAGTYSYEQYF. CDR3 coding DNA: TGTGCCAGCCGAGGGACAGTGTCCGCCGGGACTTACTCCTACGAGCAGTACTTC.

The chain joins TRBV29-1 to TRBJ2-7, with 9 nucleotides matching TRBD2. Germline CDR1 and CDR2: SQVTM and ANQGSEA. This CDR3 contains 14 residues. J lost 1 base, V lost 7 bases, and 8 bases had no gene match. This CDR3 reads CSATPSGGSYEQYF. The CDR3 nucleotides read TGCAGCGCCACCCCCAGCGGGGGGTCCTACGAGCAGTACTTC.

The CDR3 protein is CASTLGQGVYNEQFF. In nucleotides, the CDR3 is TGTGCCAGCACCCTGGGACAGGGGGTCTACAATGAGCAGTTCTTC. The chain couples TRBV11-2 to TRBJ2-1; 11 positions match TRBD1. V gave up 7 bases and J gave up 3 bases; unmatched junction bases: 5. Germline V lookup: CDR1 SGHAT, CDR2 FQNNGV. The CDR3 loop spans 15 amino acids. The full variable domain, completed using reference TRBV11-2 and TRBJ2-1, is EAGVAQSPRYKIIEKRQSVAFWCNPISGHATLYWYQQILGQGPKLLIQFQNNGVVDDSQLPKDRFSAERLKGVDSTLKIQPAKLEDSAVYLCASTLGQGVYNEQFFGPGTRLTVL.

The V call is TRBV29-1, the J call TRBJ2-7, with D perhaps matching TRBD2 (6 bases). This CDR3 spans 11 amino acids. V lost 4 bases and J 9 bases, leaving 13 bases between the germline ends. The germline gives CDR1 SQVTM, CDR2 ANQGSEA. The CDR3 region is CSVGALGGQYF. The CDR3 DNA sequence: TGCAGCGTTGGCGCTCTCGGGGGGCAGTACTTC.

The chain has TRBV19 and TRBJ2-7; perhaps TRBD1 as D (5 bases). CDR1 is LNHDA and CDR2 is SQIVND in the germline V gene (reference sequence). This CDR3 is built from 13 residues. Trimming shortened V by 1 base and J by 6 bases, and 10 bases separated the two germline ends. The CDR3 nucleotides read TGTGCCAGTAGTATAGGGGGCAATTCCGAGCAGTACTTC. Translated: CASSIGGNSEQYF.

The chain couples TRBV3-1 (or the pseudogene TRBV3-2) to TRBJ2-3, with 8 bases that match TRBD1. Trimming cost V 4 bases and J 6 bases; bases outside gene matches: 6. CDR1 and CDR2 from the germline V gene are LGHDT and YNNKEL (reference sequence). This CDR3 is 14 amino acids long. The CDR3 reads CASSRGQGPDTQYF. CDR3 nucleotide sequence: TGTGCCAGCAGCCGAGGACAGGGCCCCGATACGCAGTATTTT.

This clone showed up just once. V is TRBV5-4 and J is TRBJ2-5; TRBD1 matches 8 bases. Germline lookup yields CDR1 SGHNT and CDR2 YYREEE (reference sequence). Unmatched junction bases numbered 3, after V lost 4 bases and J lost 1 base. The CDR3 is made up of 14 amino acids. This CDR3 is CASSPTGGQETQYF. As DNA, the CDR3 is TGTGCCAGCAGCCCTACAGGGGGCCAAGAGACCCAGTACTTC.

The CDR3 protein is CASNQGQGYSYEQYF. CDR3 bases: TGTGCCAGCAATCAGGGGCAAGGGTACTCCTACGAGCAGTACTTC. This chain joins TRBV2 and TRBJ2-7, with a weak D call TRBD1 (6 bases). Per the germline V gene, CDR1 is SNHLY and CDR2 is FYNNEI. V gave up 7 bases and J gave up 0 bases, with 16 bases separating them. This CDR3 has 15 residues. The whole variable domain, remainder taken from reference TRBV2 and TRBJ2-7, is EPEVTQTPSHQVTQMGQEVILRCVPISNHLYFYWYRQILGQKVEFLVSFYNNEISEKSEIFDDQFSVERPDGSNFTLKIRSTKLEDSAMYFCASNQGQGYSYEQYFGPGTRLTVT.

The rearrangement joins TRBV6-5 to TRBJ2-7; D may be TRBD2 (6 bases). V gave up 5 bases and J gave up 7 bases, with 9 bases separating them. This CDR3 has 11 amino acids. Germline V CDR1 and CDR2: MNHEY, SVGAGI. The CDR3 reads CASSRRGEQYF. For the CDR3, the DNA is TGTGCCAGCAGTCGGAGGGGTGAGCAGTACTTC.

CDR3 in amino acids: CASSPGTVKDTQYF. CDR3 bases: TGTGCCAGCAGCCCCGGGACAGTAAAAGATACGCAGTATTTT. The chain recombines TRBV11-3 with TRBJ2-3, with 7 bases identical to TRBD1. This CDR3 spans 14 amino acids. Germline V gives CDR1 SGHNT, CDR2 YENEEA. The junction had 7 bases not matched to a gene; V was cut back by 5 bases and J by 5 bases.

The chain links TRBV30 to TRBJ2-3; 9 bases are a match to TRBD1. CDR1 and CDR2 (germline): GTSNPN, SVGIG (reference sequence). This CDR3 spans 16 amino acids. Losses at the gene ends were 8 bases for V and 2 bases for J; bases not matched to a gene: 14. The chain's CDR3 is CARQGVGGGYTDTQYF. The CDR3 nucleotides read TGTGCCCGACAGGGGGTAGGAGGGGGTTACACAGATACGCAGTATTTT.

The J gene is TRBJ1-2, the V gene TRBV6-5, with D tentatively TRBD1 (5 bases). The CDR3 has 14 residues. Germline V gene sequence: CDR1 MNHEY, CDR2 SVGAGI. Between the trimmed V and J ends, which lost 6 bases and 4 bases, there was a span of 15 bases. The CDR3 here is CASSSTSGLYGYTF. The CDR3 DNA sequence: TGTGCCAGCAGCTCGACTTCAGGGCTCTATGGCTACACCTTC.